The clone carrying this T cell receptor beta chain was counted a few times. The germline gene is not matched at one end of the junction; a read error may be the cause. This record belongs to a study of regulatory T cells in long-lasting Graves disease. Germline assignment: CDR1 DFQATT and CDR2 SNEGSKA (reference sequence). This CDR3 is built from 14 residues. Sample time point: newly diagnosed GD, antithyroid drugs for less than 3 months. Researchers made the TCR library from RNA that was extracted from PBMCs. Construction of the TCR beta libraries employed iRepertoire HTBI primers in conjunction with Arm-PCR of CDR3 regions. TCRdb passed the multiplex PCR reads through MiXCR, listing each CDR3 protein once. The sample gives 400,000 to 500,000 distinct CDR3 sequences, more than 12% of which show up once; around 15% is in the top ten. These same records also appear under a second study, on T cells in Graves' hyperthyroidism and ophthalmopathy.

The chain uses TRBV20-1 and TRBJ2-5; TRBD2 agrees at 10 bases. The sequence was collected from a woman under 40 with Graves disease. Sample: peripheral blood mononuclear cells (PBMCs), taken at new diagnosis, from a patient treated with antithyroid drugs. The CDR3, as DNA: TGCAGTGATAGACTAGCGGGCGCCCAAGAGACCCAGTACTTC. Translated: CSDRLAGAQETQYF.